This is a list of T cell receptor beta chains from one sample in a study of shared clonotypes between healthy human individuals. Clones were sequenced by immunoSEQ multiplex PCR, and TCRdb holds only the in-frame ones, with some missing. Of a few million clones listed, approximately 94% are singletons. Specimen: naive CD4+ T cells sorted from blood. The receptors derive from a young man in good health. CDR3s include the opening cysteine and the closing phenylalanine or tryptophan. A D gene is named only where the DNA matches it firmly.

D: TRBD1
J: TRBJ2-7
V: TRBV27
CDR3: CASRGTGQGSEQYF
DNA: TGTGCCAGCAGGGGGACGGGACAGGGAAGTGAGCAGTACTTC

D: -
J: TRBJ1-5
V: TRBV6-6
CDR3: CASRQGNSNQPQHF
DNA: TGTGCCAGCAGGCAGGGAAATAGCAATCAGCCCCAGCATTTT

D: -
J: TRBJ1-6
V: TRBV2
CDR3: CASSPLRNSPLHF
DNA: TGTGCCAGCAGTCCACTAAGAAATTCACCCCTCCACTTT

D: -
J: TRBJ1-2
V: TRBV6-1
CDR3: CASNPENYGYTF
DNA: TGTGCCAGCAATCCAGAGAACTATGGCTACACCTTC

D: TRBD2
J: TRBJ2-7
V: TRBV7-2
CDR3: CASSLTAGGREQYF
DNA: TGTGCCAGCAGCTTGACAGCGGGAGGGCGCGAGCAGTACTTC

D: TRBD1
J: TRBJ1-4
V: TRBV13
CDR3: CTSSKQGSNEKLFF
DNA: TGTACCAGCAGCAAACAGGGGTCTAATGAAAAACTGTTTTTT

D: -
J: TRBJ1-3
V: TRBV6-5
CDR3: CASSYGPGGNTIYF
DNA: TGTGCCAGCAGTTACGGACCCGGAGGAAACACCATATATTTT

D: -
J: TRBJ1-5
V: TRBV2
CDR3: CASSQQSYQPQHF
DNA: TGTGCCAGCAGCCAACAATCTTACCAGCCCCAGCATTTT

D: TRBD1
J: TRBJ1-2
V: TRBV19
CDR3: CASRSSSPDRNYGYTF
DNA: TGTGCCAGTAGGAGCTCTTCCCCGGACAGGAACTATGGCTACACCTTC

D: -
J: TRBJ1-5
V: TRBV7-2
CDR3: CASSLINGDNQPQHF
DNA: TGTGCCAGCAGCTTAATAAATGGGGACAATCAGCCCCAGCATTTT

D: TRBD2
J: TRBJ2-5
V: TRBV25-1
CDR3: CASSNPRTSGQETQYF
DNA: TGTGCCAGCAGCAACCCTCGGACTAGCGGACAAGAGACCCAGTACTTC

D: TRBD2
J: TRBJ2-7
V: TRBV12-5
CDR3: CASGQGLAGEYSYEQYF
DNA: TGTGCTAGTGGTCAGGGACTAGCGGGAGAGTATTCCTACGAGCAGTACTTC

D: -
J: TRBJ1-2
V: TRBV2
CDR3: CASSAIFGNYGHTF
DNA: TGTGCCAGCAGTGCTATTTTTGGAAACTATGGCCACACCTTC

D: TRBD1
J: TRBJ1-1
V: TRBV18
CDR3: CASSGQGLRNTEAFF
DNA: TGTGCCAGCTCGGGACAGGGGTTGCGGAACACTGAAGCTTTCTTT

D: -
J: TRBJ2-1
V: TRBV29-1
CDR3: CSVWQGGNEQFF
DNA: TGCAGCGTCTGGCAGGGGGGAAATGAGCAGTTCTTC

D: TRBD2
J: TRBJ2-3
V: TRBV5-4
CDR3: CASSPQLAVTDTQYF
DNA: TGTGCCAGCAGCCCTCAACTAGCGGTTACAGATACGCAGTATTTT

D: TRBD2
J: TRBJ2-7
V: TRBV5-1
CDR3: CASPLAAGSIGPYYEQYF
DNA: TGCGCCAGCCCGTTGGCAGCGGGATCTATTGGCCCATACTACGAGCAGTACTTC

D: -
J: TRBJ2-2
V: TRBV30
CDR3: CAWSVSLNTGELFF
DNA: TGTGCCTGGAGTGTTTCACTGAACACCGGGGAGCTGTTTTTT

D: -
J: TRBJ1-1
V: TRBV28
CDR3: CASSFGREAFF
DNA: TGTGCCAGCAGTTTTGGGAGAGAAGCTTTCTTT